The clone carrying this T cell receptor beta chain has ten or more counts. This sample was included in a study of T-cell reconstitution after alpha-beta-depleted transplantation in children. The V gene's germline CDR1 is SQVTM and CDR2 ANQGSEA. The CDR3 sequence is 14 residues long. The V segment lost 4 bases and the J segment 7 bases; nucleotides outside the gene matches: 7. Unique molecular identifiers featured in how the TCRbeta library was prepared. MiXCR, applied by TCRdb to the PCR reads, yields one record per CDR3 protein. This table has roughly 180,000 distinct CDR3 sequences, 13% to 15% appearing once.

V and J are TRBV29-1 and TRBJ2-2; 9 nucleotides align to TRBD2. The sequencing here drew on PBMCs from the stem cell graft donor, taken from the stem cell graft. The receptor's source is a human donor who donated a stem cell graft to a child with acute lymphoblastic leukemia. The CDR3 protein is CSVVGGRAGGELFF. The CDR3 DNA reads TGCAGCGTTGTGGGCGGGAGGGCCGGCGGGGAGCTGTTTTTT.